The clone carrying this TCR beta chain was detected a few times. The data belong to a study of blood T cells in healthy people across ages. Each donor supplied ten milliliters of peripheral blood. Primed by a sample-barcoded 5' primer and a J-beta primer mix, a second PCR proceeded for roughly 7 to 12 cycles. TCRdb called the 5' RACE reads again in MiXCR, with one record for every CDR3 protein. Seen here are some 760,000 distinct CDR3 sequences, roughly 25% observed once, and the top ten hold roughly 3.5%. With V trimmed by 5 bases and J by 1 base, 13 bases remained unmatched. Germline V gene data show CDR1 as KGHDR and CDR2 as SFDVKD. The CDR3 sequence is 19 residues long. These records were also assigned to another study, of T cells of mothers and their children.

J is TRBJ2-2 and V is TRBV24-1; TRBD2 matches 9 bases. The sequencing sample was made of blood. This clonotype was sampled from a boy younger than 18 in good health. CDR3 loop: CATSAVSGGPLQNTGELFF. CDR3 DNA: TGTGCCACCAGTGCGGTTAGCGGGGGCCCCCTACAGAACACCGGGGAGCTGTTTTTT.